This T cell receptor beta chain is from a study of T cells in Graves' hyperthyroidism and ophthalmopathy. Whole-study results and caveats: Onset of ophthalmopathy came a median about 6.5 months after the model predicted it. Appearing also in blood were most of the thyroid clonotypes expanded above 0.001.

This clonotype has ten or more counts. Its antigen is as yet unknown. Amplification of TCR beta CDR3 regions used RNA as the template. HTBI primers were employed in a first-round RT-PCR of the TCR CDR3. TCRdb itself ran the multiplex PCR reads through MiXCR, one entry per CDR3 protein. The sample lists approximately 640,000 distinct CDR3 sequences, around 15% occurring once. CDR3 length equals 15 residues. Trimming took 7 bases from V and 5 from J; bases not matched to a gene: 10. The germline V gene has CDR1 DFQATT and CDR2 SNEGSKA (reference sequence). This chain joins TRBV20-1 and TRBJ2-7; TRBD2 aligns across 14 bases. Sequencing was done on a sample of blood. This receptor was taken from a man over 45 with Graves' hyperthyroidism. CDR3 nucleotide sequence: TGCAGTGTCCTGGGACTAGCGGGAGTTCTGCACGAGCAGTACTTC. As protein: CSVLGLAGVLHEQYF.